The present entry profiles one T cell receptor (beta chain) with its context. The antigen remains unidentified. This record belongs to a study of T cells in localized non-small cell lung cancer. Overall study results and limits: Uninvolved nearby lung showed the greatest T cell clonality, exceeding that found in tumor. Tumor samples were not multi-region, leaving intratumor heterogeneity unexcluded. Median detection of top 100 tumor clones in adjacent lung was approximately 50 clones.

TCRdb keeps only in-frame clones here, not all; method: immunoSEQ multiplex PCR. This sample has about 78,000 clones, with approximately 85% found just once. Trimming at V came to 4 bases and at J to 5 bases, leaving 2 bases not matched to a gene. The CDR3 loop spans 13 amino acids. CDR1 SGHKS and CDR2 YYEKEE come from the germline V gene (reference sequence). The specimen comprised peripheral blood, sampled before any cancer treatment. The V gene is TRBV5-5, the J gene TRBJ1-5, with 8 bases aligning to TRBD1. The TCR comes from a man between 35 and 75 years old with stage I lung adenocarcinoma. For the CDR3, the DNA is TGTGCCAGCAGCCCGACAGGGGATCAGCCCCAGCATTTT. Protein product: CASSPTGDQPQHF.